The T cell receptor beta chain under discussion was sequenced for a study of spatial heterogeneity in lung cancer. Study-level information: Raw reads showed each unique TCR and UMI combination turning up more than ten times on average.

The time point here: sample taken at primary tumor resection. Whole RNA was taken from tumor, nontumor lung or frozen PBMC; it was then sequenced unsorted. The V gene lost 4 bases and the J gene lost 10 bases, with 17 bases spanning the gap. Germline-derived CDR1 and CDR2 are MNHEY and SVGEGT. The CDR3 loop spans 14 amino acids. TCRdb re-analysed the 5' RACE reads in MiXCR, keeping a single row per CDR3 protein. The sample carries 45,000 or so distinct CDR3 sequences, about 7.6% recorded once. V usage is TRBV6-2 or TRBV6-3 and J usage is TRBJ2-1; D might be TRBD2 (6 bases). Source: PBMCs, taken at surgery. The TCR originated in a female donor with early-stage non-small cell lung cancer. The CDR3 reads CASSSPGGSGEQFF. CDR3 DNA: TGTGCCAGCAGTTCCCCCGGAGGGAGTGGAGAGCAGTTCTTC.